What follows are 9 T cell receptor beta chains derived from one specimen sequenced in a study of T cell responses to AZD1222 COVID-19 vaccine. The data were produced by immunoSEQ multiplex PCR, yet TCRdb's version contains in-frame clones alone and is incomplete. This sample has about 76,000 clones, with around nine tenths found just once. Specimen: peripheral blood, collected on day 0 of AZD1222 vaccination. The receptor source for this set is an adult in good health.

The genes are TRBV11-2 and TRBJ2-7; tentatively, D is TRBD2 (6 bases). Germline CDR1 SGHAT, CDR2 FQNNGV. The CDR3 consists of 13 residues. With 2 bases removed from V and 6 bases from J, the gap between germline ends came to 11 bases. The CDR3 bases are TGTGCCAGCAGCTTAATCGGGGGAGGCGAGCAGTACGTC. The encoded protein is CASSLIGGGEQYV.

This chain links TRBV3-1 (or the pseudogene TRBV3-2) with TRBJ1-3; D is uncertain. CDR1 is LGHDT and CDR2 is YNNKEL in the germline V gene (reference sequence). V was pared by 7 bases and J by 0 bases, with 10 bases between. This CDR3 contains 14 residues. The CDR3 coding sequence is TGTGCCAGCAACCCGTCCTCCTCTGGAAACACCATATATTTT. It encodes CASNPSSSGNTIYF.

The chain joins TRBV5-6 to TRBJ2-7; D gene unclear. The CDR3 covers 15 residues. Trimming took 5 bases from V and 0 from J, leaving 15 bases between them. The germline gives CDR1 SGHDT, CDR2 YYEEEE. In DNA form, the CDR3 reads TGTGCCAGCAGTTTCGACCCCAGGAACTCCTACGAGCAGTACGTC. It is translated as CASSFDPRNSYEQYV.

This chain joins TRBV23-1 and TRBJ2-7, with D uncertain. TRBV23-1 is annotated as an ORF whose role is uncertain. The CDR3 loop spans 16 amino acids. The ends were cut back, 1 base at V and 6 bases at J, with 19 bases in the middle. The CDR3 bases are TGCGCCAGCAGTCAATTGTCCACGACGGGTTTTTCCGAGCAGTACGTC. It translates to CASSQLSTTGFSEQYV.

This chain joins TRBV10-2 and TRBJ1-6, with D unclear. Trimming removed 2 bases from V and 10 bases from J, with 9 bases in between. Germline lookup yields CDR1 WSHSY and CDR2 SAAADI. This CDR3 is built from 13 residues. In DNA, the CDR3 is TGCGCCAGCAGTGAGGGGGAAGCGTCACCCCTCCACTTT. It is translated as CASSEGEASPLHF.

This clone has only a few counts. The CDR3 nucleotides read TGTGCCAGCAGCCCTCTGATAGGGGGCGCTTTAGAGACCCAGTACTTC. It translates to CASSPLIGGALETQYF. This chain uses TRBV7-2 with TRBJ2-5; TRBD1 agrees at 7 bases. After removal of 5 bases from V and 4 bases from J, the junction contained 13 bases not matched to a gene. CDR3 size: 16 residues. CDR1 is SGHTA, CDR2 FQGNSA, per germline.

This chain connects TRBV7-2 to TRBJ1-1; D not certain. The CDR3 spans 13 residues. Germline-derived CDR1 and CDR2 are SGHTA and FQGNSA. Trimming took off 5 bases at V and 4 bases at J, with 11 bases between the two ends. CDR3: CASSTVRVTEAFF. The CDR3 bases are TGTGCCAGCAGCACCGTAAGGGTCACTGAAGCTTTCTTT.

The CDR3 nucleotides read TGTGCCAGCAGTTTACGGGACACCATATATTTT. Protein: CASSLRDTIYF. This chain joins TRBV12-3 or TRBV12-4 and TRBJ1-3; D gene ambiguous. The germline V and J ends were trimmed by 2 bases and 8 bases, with 4 bases remaining between them. This CDR3 region has 11 residues.

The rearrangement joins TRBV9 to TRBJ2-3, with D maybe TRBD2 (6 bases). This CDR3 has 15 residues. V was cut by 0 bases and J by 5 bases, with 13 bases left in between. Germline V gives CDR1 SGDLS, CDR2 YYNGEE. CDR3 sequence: CASSVAVEGLDTQYF. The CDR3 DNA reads TGTGCCAGCAGCGTAGCGGTGGAGGGATTAGATACGCAGTATTTT.